This is a list of T cell receptor beta chains from one sample in a study of shared clonotypes between healthy human individuals. The assay was immunoSEQ multiplex PCR, and TCRdb's table has in-frame clones only and misses some. The data hold just over 2,000,000 clones, with 85% to 95% observed a single time. The sample comprised naive CD4+ T cells sorted from blood. These receptor sequences come from a man aged 18 to 30 in good health. The CDR3 runs from the conserved cysteine through the conserved F or W. A D gene is named only where the DNA matches it firmly. The size of a clone is reported for some rows only, either as once, few or many, or as a class for expanded clones.

j_call: TRBJ1-3
clone_size: NA
d_call: NA
v_call: TRBV6-5
cdr3_nt: TGTGCCAGCAGGCTCCAGGGATTGAAGGAAAACACCATATATTTT
cdr3_aa: CASRLQGLKENTIYF

j_call: TRBJ1-1
clone_size: NA
d_call: NA
v_call: TRBV6-6
cdr3_nt: TGTGCCAGCAGTACCCACCAATCGGACACTGAAGCTTTCTTT
cdr3_aa: CASSTHQSDTEAFF

j_call: TRBJ1-2
clone_size: NA
d_call: NA
v_call: TRBV28
cdr3_nt: TGTGCCAGCAGTTTAGCAGGGGAAGGCTACACCTTC
cdr3_aa: CASSLAGEGYTF

j_call: TRBJ2-2
clone_size: NA
d_call: TRBD2
v_call: TRBV27
cdr3_nt: TGTGCCAGCACCTACATCGGCGGGAGCGGCACCGGGGAGCTGTTTTTT
cdr3_aa: CASTYIGGSGTGELFF

j_call: TRBJ2-7
clone_size: NA
d_call: TRBD2
v_call: TRBV30
cdr3_nt: TGTGCCTGGAGGACGCCTCGCGGGGGGAGCTCCTACGAGCAGTACTTC
cdr3_aa: CAWRTPRGGSSYEQYF

j_call: TRBJ2-5
clone_size: once
d_call: TRBD2
v_call: TRBV2
cdr3_nt: TGTGCCAGCAGCGGGACTAGCGGGAGAGGGGAGACCCAGTACTTC
cdr3_aa: CASSGTSGRGETQYF

j_call: TRBJ1-1
clone_size: NA
d_call: NA
v_call: TRBV27
cdr3_nt: TGTGCCAGCAGTCCGGGAGGCAAGGGTCGGACTGAAGCTTTCTTT
cdr3_aa: CASSPGGKGRTEAFF

j_call: TRBJ2-1
clone_size: few
d_call: NA
v_call: TRBV2
cdr3_nt: TGTGCCAGCCTAGGGATTTATGGGACCAATGAGCAGTTCTTC
cdr3_aa: CASLGIYGTNEQFF

j_call: TRBJ2-1
clone_size: NA
d_call: TRBD2
v_call: TRBV9
cdr3_nt: TGTGCCAGCAGCGTGGGAGGGACGGGTCTCAATGAGCAGTTCTTC
cdr3_aa: CASSVGGTGLNEQFF

j_call: TRBJ2-7
clone_size: once
d_call: TRBD1
v_call: TRBV2
cdr3_nt: TGTGCCAGCAGTTCCGGGACAGGGGTTGAAGAGCAGTACTTC
cdr3_aa: CASSSGTGVEEQYF

j_call: TRBJ2-2
clone_size: NA
d_call: NA
v_call: TRBV2
cdr3_nt: TGTGCCAGCTCGGGGAGGTTGGGCACCGGGGAGCTGTTTTTT
cdr3_aa: CASSGRLGTGELFF

j_call: TRBJ1-5
clone_size: NA
d_call: NA
v_call: TRBV19
cdr3_nt: TGTGCCAGTAGTGAAGCTAGCAATCAGCCCCAGCATTTT
cdr3_aa: CASSEASNQPQHF

j_call: TRBJ2-7
clone_size: many
d_call: NA
v_call: TRBV7-2
cdr3_nt: TGTGCCAGCAGCTTCCGGGACTCCACCTACGAGCAGTACTTC
cdr3_aa: CASSFRDSTYEQYF

j_call: TRBJ1-4
clone_size: NA
d_call: TRBD1
v_call: TRBV28
cdr3_nt: TGTGCCAGCAGTTCCCCAGGGGGGGGCACTAATGAAAAACTGTTTTTT
cdr3_aa: CASSSPGGGTNEKLFF

j_call: TRBJ1-1
clone_size: NA
d_call: TRBD1
v_call: TRBV10-3
cdr3_nt: TGTGCCATCAGCCCGGACAGGGGGATGAACACTGAAGCTTTCTTT
cdr3_aa: CAISPDRGMNTEAFF

j_call: TRBJ2-7
clone_size: NA
d_call: NA
v_call: TRBV7-9
cdr3_nt: TGTGCCAGCAGCCCCACAGGCGACGGCACCCCTTTAGGCTTCGAGCAGTACTTC
cdr3_aa: CASSPTGDGTPLGFEQYF

j_call: TRBJ1-1
clone_size: NA
d_call: TRBD1
v_call: TRBV10-3
cdr3_nt: TGTGCCACCCGGGACAGACCGAACACTGAAGCTTTCTTT
cdr3_aa: CATRDRPNTEAFF

j_call: TRBJ2-7
clone_size: NA
d_call: TRBD2
v_call: TRBV11-2
cdr3_nt: TGTGCCAGCAGCTTATCCAGCGGGAGCTCCTACGAGCAGTACTTC
cdr3_aa: CASSLSSGSSYEQYF

j_call: TRBJ2-5
clone_size: NA
d_call: TRBD1
v_call: TRBV18
cdr3_nt: TGTGCCAGCTCACCCGGACAGGACGGGGCCCAGTACTTC
cdr3_aa: CASSPGQDGAQYF

j_call: TRBJ1-1
clone_size: NA
d_call: NA
v_call: TRBV25-1
cdr3_nt: TGTGCCAGCAGTGATCAAAGGGCCGGGGACACTGAAGCTTTCTTT
cdr3_aa: CASSDQRAGDTEAFF

j_call: TRBJ2-5
clone_size: NA
d_call: NA
v_call: TRBV6-1
cdr3_nt: TGTGCCAGCAGTGGAGAGTCGGTAGGCGGAGAGACCCAGTACTTC
cdr3_aa: CASSGESVGGETQYF

j_call: TRBJ1-1
clone_size: NA
d_call: NA
v_call: TRBV5-4
cdr3_nt: TGTGCCAGCAGTCGGGACCTGACCGCATCTTTCTTT
cdr3_aa: CASSRDLTASFF

j_call: TRBJ1-1
clone_size: NA
d_call: NA
v_call: TRBV7-2
cdr3_nt: TGTGCCAGCAGCTTGACAGACATGAACACTGAAGCTTTCTTT
cdr3_aa: CASSLTDMNTEAFF

j_call: TRBJ2-4
clone_size: once
d_call: NA
v_call: TRBV5-1
cdr3_nt: TGCGCCAGCAGCTTGGAGGGGTCCCTAGCCAAAAACATTCAGTACTTC
cdr3_aa: CASSLEGSLAKNIQYF

j_call: TRBJ2-1
clone_size: NA
d_call: TRBD2
v_call: TRBV18
cdr3_nt: TGTGCCAGCTCACCAGATCTAGCGGGAGGGCCGTTCAAGGCTGAGCAGTTCTTC
cdr3_aa: CASSPDLAGGPFKAEQFF

j_call: TRBJ2-1
clone_size: NA
d_call: NA
v_call: TRBV5-1
cdr3_nt: TGCGCCAGCAGCTCGCGGGGGCCCTACAATGAGCAGTTCTTC
cdr3_aa: CASSSRGPYNEQFF

j_call: TRBJ1-5
clone_size: NA
d_call: NA
v_call: TRBV10-3
cdr3_nt: TGTGCCATCAGTGAGGGGGGGACTGGTCAGCCCCAGCATTTT
cdr3_aa: CAISEGGTGQPQHF

j_call: TRBJ2-1
clone_size: NA
d_call: TRBD1
v_call: TRBV7-8
cdr3_nt: TGTGCCAGCAGCACGGACAGGGTCTCCGATGAGCAGTTCTTC
cdr3_aa: CASSTDRVSDEQFF

j_call: TRBJ1-2
clone_size: NA
d_call: NA
v_call: TRBV27
cdr3_nt: TGTGCCAGCAGGATGCAGGGCGTGGGCTATGGCTACACCTTC
cdr3_aa: CASRMQGVGYGYTF

j_call: TRBJ2-7
clone_size: NA
d_call: TRBD1
v_call: TRBV18
cdr3_nt: TGTGCCAGCTCCCTGGACAGGGGAGGGGAGCAGTACTTC
cdr3_aa: CASSLDRGGEQYF

j_call: TRBJ1-1
clone_size: NA
d_call: NA
v_call: TRBV9
cdr3_nt: TGTGCCAGCAGCGTCCAGGGAGGGAACACTGAAGCTTTCTTT
cdr3_aa: CASSVQGGNTEAFF

j_call: TRBJ2-1
clone_size: NA
d_call: NA
v_call: TRBV7-2
cdr3_nt: TGTGCCAGCAGCTTAAATGGACCAGGGGTAAACAATGAGCAGTTCTTC
cdr3_aa: CASSLNGPGVNNEQFF

j_call: TRBJ1-1
clone_size: NA
d_call: NA
v_call: TRBV18
cdr3_nt: TGTGCCAGCTCACCGGGGAACACTGAAGCTTTCTTT
cdr3_aa: CASSPGNTEAFF